These T cell receptor beta chains were read from a single sample in a study of CD8 T cells in ankylosing spondylitis. One entry per CDR3 protein results from TCRdb running MiXCR on the 5' RACE reads. The sample records 200,000 to 300,000 distinct CDR3 sequences, under 30% being singletons. The sample was blood, either unsorted or a sorted T cell fraction (not recorded which). The origin of the receptors is a male donor with ankylosing spondylitis or in good health (not recorded which). Each CDR3 is given with its conserved first and last residue. D genes are given only for firm matches. Not all rows give a size; the values are once, few, many and, for expanded clones, a class.

>TRBJ2-7|TRBV6-5|many|TRBD2
CASSFLPPSSGGRAEQYF
TGTGCCAGCAGTTTCTTGCCTCCCTCTAGCGGGGGGCGGGCCGAGCAGTACTTC
>TRBJ2-3|TRBV27|many|TRBD2
CASSLSSGVAGGPDNRYF
TGTGCCAGCAGTTTAAGCAGCGGGGTAGCGGGGGGGCCGGACAATCGGTATTTT
>TRBJ2-1|TRBV12-3/TRBV12-4|many|TRBD1
CASSPYRQGDNEQFF
TGTGCCAGCAGTCCCTACCGGCAGGGGGACAATGAGCAGTTCTTC
>TRBJ2-1|TRBV6-6|-|-
CASSRDADEQFF
TGTGCCAGCAGCCGGGACGCCGATGAGCAGTTCTTC
>TRBJ2-7|TRBV20-1|few|TRBD1
CSEGAPLSEQYF
TGCAGTGAGGGGGCTCCCCTCTCCGAGCAGTACTTC
>TRBJ2-3|TRBV20-1|many|-
CSASRDWLPDTQYF
TGCAGTGCTAGCCGTGACTGGTTACCAGATACGCAGTATTTT
>TRBJ2-7|TRBV5-6|-|-
CASSFAPDTYLEQYF
TGTGCCAGCAGCTTCGCCCCGGACACCTATTTAGAGCAGTACTTC
>TRBJ2-3|TRBV20-1|-|TRBD1
CSAEPTGERDTQYF
TGCAGTGCTGAACCGACAGGGGAGAGGGATACGCAGTATTTT
>TRBJ2-7|TRBV5-1|once|-
CASSLGGTTEQYF
TGCGCCAGCAGCTTGGGGGGCACTACCGAGCAGTACTTC
>TRBJ2-4|TRBV4-1|many|TRBD2
CASSQGLAGGLAKNIQYF
TGCGCCAGCAGCCAAGGGCTAGCGGGAGGACTAGCCAAAAACATTCAGTACTTC
>TRBJ2-7|TRBV28|-|TRBD1
CASSLTTGGTYEQYF
TGTGCCAGCAGTTTAACCACAGGGGGCACGTACGAGCAGTACTTC
>TRBJ2-3|TRBV6-5|few|-
CASSYSGWTDTQYF
TGTGCCAGCAGTTACTCTGGGTGGACAGATACGCAGTATTTT
>TRBJ2-2|TRBV12-3/TRBV12-4|many|-
CASSLSSVVELFF
TGTGCCAGCAGTTTAAGTTCTGTGGTGGAGCTGTTTTTT
>TRBJ2-7|TRBV20-1|-|-
CSYSDTSSYEQYF
TGCAGTTACAGCGACACCAGCTCCTACGAGCAGTACTTC
>TRBJ1-2|TRBV12-3/TRBV12-4|-|-
CASTPGPDYGYTF
TGTGCTAGCACACCGGGGCCTGACTATGGCTACACCTTC
>TRBJ2-1|TRBV20-1|many|-
CSAKGHGDSNEQFF
TGCAGTGCTAAGGGCCACGGAGATAGCAATGAGCAGTTCTTC
>TRBJ2-5|TRBV7-9|-|-
CASSPGQVDTETQYF
TGTGCCAGCAGCCCCGGACAAGTCGACACGGAGACCCAGTACTTC
>TRBJ2-1|TRBV12-3/TRBV12-4|few|-
CASSLGRLGRTDEQFF
TGTGCCAGCAGTTTAGGGAGACTAGGGCGGACGGATGAGCAGTTCTTC
>TRBJ1-1|TRBV29-1|-|-
CSIGRDTDFGEAFF
TGCAGCATCGGCCGGGACACAGACTTTGGGGAAGCTTTCTTT
>TRBJ2-1|TRBV29-1|many|TRBD1
CSVDGQVISGEQFF
TGCAGCGTTGATGGACAGGTGATAAGTGGTGAGCAGTTCTTC
>TRBJ2-5|TRBV10-3|few|TRBD2
CAIARGGGETQYF
TGTGCCATCGCCCGCGGGGGGGGAGAGACCCAGTACTTC
>TRBJ2-7|TRBV20-1|few|TRBD1
CSASKGAVSSPYEQYF
TGCAGTGCTAGTAAGGGGGCCGTGAGTTCCCCCTACGAGCAGTACTTC
>TRBJ1-1|TRBV15|few|-
CATSRAKGDTEAFF
TGTGCCACCAGCAGGGCTAAGGGGGACACTGAAGCTTTCTTT
>TRBJ1-1|TRBV6-4|-|-
CASSPGTGNTEAFF
TGTGCCAGCAGTCCCGGCACAGGGAACACTGAAGCTTTCTTT
>TRBJ2-1|TRBV6-1|many|TRBD2
CASGTGGPHNEQFF
TGTGCCAGCGGTACGGGGGGGCCCCACAATGAGCAGTTCTTC
>TRBJ2-1|TRBV29-1|few|-
CSASRRVYNEQFF
TGCAGCGCCAGCAGGCGGGTTTACAATGAGCAGTTCTTC
>TRBJ2-5|TRBV24-1|few|TRBD2
CATSDRGLAGDETQYF
TGTGCCACCAGTGATCGGGGACTAGCGGGGGACGAGACCCAGTACTTC
>TRBJ2-5|TRBV20-1|-|TRBD2
CSARGRAGGERETQYF
TGCAGTGCTAGGGGCCGAGCGGGGGGCGAGAGAGAGACCCAGTACTTC
>TRBJ2-7|TRBV6-2/TRBV6-3|-|-
CASRYRQAAYEQYF
TGTGCCAGCAGATATCGACAGGCTGCCTACGAGCAGTACTTC
>TRBJ2-7|TRBV9|-|-
CASSPSRGRSQEQYF
TGTGCCAGCAGCCCATCCAGGGGCAGGTCTCAAGAGCAGTACTTC
>TRBJ2-2|TRBV6-1|few|-
CASKDRRPNTGELFF
TGTGCCTCCAAAGACCGAAGACCGAACACCGGGGAGCTGTTTTTT
>TRBJ2-2|TRBV3-1|-|-
CASSRGGRYTGELFF
TGTGCCAGCAGCCGAGGGGGTAGATACACCGGGGAGCTGTTTTTT
>TRBJ2-2|TRBV29-1|many|TRBD1
CSVAGGENTGELFF
TGCAGCGTTGCAGGGGGCGAGAACACCGGGGAGCTGTTTTTT